The 22 T cell receptor beta chains listed next were all sequenced from one sample in a study of cytomegalovirus exposure and HLA in healthy donors. It was with 60 Vbeta and 13 Jbeta primers that the PCR ran. Generated by immunoSEQ multiplex PCR, the TCRdb table keeps only in-frame clones and is missing some. Among about 120,000 clones listed, over 75% were seen once. The sample taken for sequencing was PBMCs. The receptors were gathered from a woman aged 18-35 years in good health and CMV-seronegative.

The chain has TRBV11-2 and TRBJ2-1; TRBD1 matches at 10 bases. The germline V gene has CDR1 SGHAT and CDR2 FQNNGV. With V trimmed by 4 bases and J by 7 bases, 7 bases remained unmatched. CDR3 length: 15 amino acids. The CDR3 DNA is TGTGCCAGCAGCTCGGGGGACAGGGGAGGAAATGAGCAGTTCTTC. Translating gives CASSSGDRGGNEQFF.

The chain has TRBV7-9 and TRBJ1-4; TRBD1 matches at 11 bases. The germline V gene has CDR1 SEHNR and CDR2 FQNEAQ (reference sequence). V was pared by 4 bases and J by 6 bases, with 7 bases of the junction left unmatched. This CDR3 contains 16 residues. The CDR3 loop reads CASSSTPGQGDEKLFF. CDR3 nucleotides: TGTGCCAGCAGCTCCACTCCGGGACAGGGGGATGAAAAACTGTTTTTT. The full variable domain, with the rest looked up from reference TRBV7-9 and TRBJ1-4, is DTGVSQNPRHKITKRGQNVTFRCDPISEHNRLYWYRQTLGQGPEFLTYFQNEAQLEKSRLLSDRFSAERPKGSFSTLEIQRTEQGDSAMYLCASSSTPGQGDEKLFFGSGTQLSVL.

The chain links TRBV30 to TRBJ1-4; 8 bases align to TRBD1. V lost 5 bases and J lost 7; bases outside the gene matches: 9. Germline V gene lookup returns CDR1 GTSNPN and CDR2 SVGIG (reference sequence). There are 14 residues in the CDR3. The CDR3 sequence: CAWGQGQKSEKLFF. For the CDR3, the DNA is TGTGCCTGGGGACAGGGTCAGAAAAGTGAAAAACTGTTTTTT.

The J gene is TRBJ1-4, the V gene TRBV4-2; 8 bases line up with TRBD1. With 4 bases clipped from V and 8 bases from J, the junction kept 9 bases outside the gene matches. The CDR3 has 15 residues. Germline CDR1 and CDR2: LGHNA and YNFKEQ. CDR3 region: CASSRTGTGGEKLFF. CDR3 nucleotide sequence: TGTGCCAGCAGCCGAACTGGGACAGGTGGCGAAAAACTGTTTTTT.

The V gene is TRBV9, the J gene TRBJ1-1; tentatively, D is TRBD1 (5 bases). Trimming took 1 base from V and 4 from J, leaving 8 bases between them. CDR1 is SGDLS and CDR2 is YYNGEE in the germline V gene. The CDR3 is 13 amino acids. For the CDR3, the DNA is TGTGCCAGCAGCGTATTGGGGGGCACTGAAGCTTTCTTT. This gives the protein CASSVLGGTEAFF.

The V and J genes are TRBV19 and TRBJ1-5, with TRBD1 as a possible D gene (5 bases). The V end was cut by 3 bases, the J end by 6 bases, with 15 bases between. Per germline, CDR1 LNHDA and CDR2 SQIVND (reference sequence). This CDR3 is 15 amino acids long. This CDR3 is CASSIGSGLGQPQHF. The CDR3 DNA reads as TGTGCCAGTAGTATTGGGTCAGGGTTGGGTCAGCCCCAGCATTTT.

The gene calls are TRBV5-6 and TRBJ1-6; TRBD1 might be the D (5 bases). In germline, CDR1 is SGHDT, CDR2 YYEEEE. The V end was cut by 1 base, the J end by 6 bases, with 23 bases between. The CDR3 has 19 residues. The CDR3 here is CASSLRGFGGGRGNSPLHF. CDR3 DNA sequence: TGTGCCAGCAGCTTGCGGGGTTTTGGGGGGGGTCGCGGTAATTCACCCCTCCACTTT.

The chain joins TRBV4-2 to TRBJ2-7, with TRBD2 identical over 7 bases. V lost 2 bases and J lost 4; bases outside the gene matches: 8. This CDR3 contains 15 residues. Germline CDR1 is LGHNA and CDR2 is YNFKEQ. The CDR3 DNA is TGTGCCAGCAGCCAATCGAGCGGGACCGCTTACGAGCAGTACTTC. Its protein product is CASSQSSGTAYEQYF.

V gene TRBV4-1 combines with J gene TRBJ1-5; a weak D match, TRBD1 (5 bases). The CDR3 has 13 residues. Germline V gene lookup returns CDR1 MGHRA and CDR2 YSYEKL. The V and J ends lost 4 bases and 2 bases respectively, with 6 bases between them. The CDR3 here is CASSLQGNQPQHF. The CDR3 DNA follows: TGCGCCAGCAGCCTACAGGGCAATCAGCCCCAGCATTTT.

This clone was observed a few times. This CDR3 reads CASSHGAGLETQYF. Written as DNA, the CDR3 is TGTGCCAGCAGCCACGGGGCGGGGTTAGAGACCCAGTACTTC. The rearrangement uses TRBV4-2 and TRBJ2-5; TRBD2 might be the D (6 bases). Germline CDR1 is LGHNA and CDR2 is YNFKEQ. The ends were cut back, 3 bases at V and 4 bases at J, with 12 bases in the middle. The CDR3 is 14 amino acids.

The chain carries TRBV6-6 and TRBJ1-1; 10 bases agree with TRBD1. Germline CDR1 and CDR2: MNHNY and SVGAGI (reference sequence). This CDR3 comprises 14 residues. J was trimmed by 11 bases and V by 4 bases; bases with no gene match: 10. The CDR3 nucleotides are TGTGCCAGCAGTTCCGCTAGACAGGGGGCTTTCGCTTTCTTT. This codes for CASSSARQGAFAFF.

The chain joins TRBV18 to TRBJ2-3; TRBD2 matches at 8 bases. Germline lookup yields CDR1 KGHSH and CDR2 LQKENI. The CDR3 spans 15 residues. With 2 bases clipped from V and 2 bases from J, the junction kept 3 bases outside the gene matches. The CDR3 sequence: CASSPAGGNTDTQYF. The DNA of the CDR3 is TGTGCCAGCTCACCAGCGGGGGGTAACACAGATACGCAGTATTTT.

This CDR3 reads CASSPTSGRAGTNTEAFF. In nucleotides, the CDR3 is TGTGCCAGCTCACCAACATCCGGCAGGGCAGGTACAAACACTGAAGCTTTCTTT. V usage is TRBV18 and J usage is TRBJ1-1, with a possible D match to TRBD1 (5 bases). The V end was cut by 2 bases, the J end by 2 bases, with 21 bases between. The germline gives CDR1 KGHSH, CDR2 LQKENI. This CDR3 spans 18 amino acids.

This rearrangement joins TRBV10-2 to TRBJ1-4, with a weak D call TRBD1 (5 bases). This CDR3 comprises 15 residues. V lost 3 bases and J 3 bases, leaving 11 bases between the germline ends. Looked up from germline, CDR1 is WSHSY and CDR2 is SAAADI. The CDR3: CASSERAGPNEKLFF. The CDR3 nucleotides are TGCGCCAGCAGTGAACGGGCAGGGCCTAATGAAAAACTGTTTTTT.

As for this clone: The sample carries other DNA sequences with the same CDR3. The CDR3 loop is CSASRGDGYTF. CDR3 nucleotide sequence: TGCAGTGCTAGTCGGGGTGATGGCTACACCTTC. The chain uses TRBV20-1 and TRBJ1-2; D is undetermined. The V end lost 3 bases, the J end lost 6 bases, and 8 bases lay between the germline ends. Germline CDR1 reads DFQATT; CDR2 reads SNEGSKA (reference sequence). This CDR3 comprises 11 residues.

The V gene is TRBV6-5, the J gene TRBJ1-1; 9 positions match TRBD1. The CDR3 sequence is 14 residues long. The J segment lost 11 bases and the V segment lost 5 bases, leaving 12 bases of the junction unmatched. The V gene's germline CDR1 is MNHEY and CDR2 SVGAGI. CDR3 sequence: CASSHRDRVIGAFF. The CDR3 DNA reads TGTGCCAGCAGTCACCGGGACAGGGTTATTGGGGCTTTCTTT.

The genes are TRBV7-2 and TRBJ1-1; a weak D match, TRBD1 (6 bases). Germline V lookup: CDR1 SGHTA, CDR2 FQGNSA. V lost 1 base and J 7 bases, leaving 10 bases between the germline ends. The CDR3 extends over 13 amino acids. Here the CDR3 reads CASSLEDSLEAFF. The CDR3 DNA sequence: TGTGCCAGCAGCTTAGAGGACAGCCTTGAAGCTTTCTTT.

For this clone: Germline is not matched at one junction end, which may reflect a read error. This sequence joins TRBV4-2 and TRBJ1-2; D remains unclear. Germline values: CDR1 LGHNA, CDR2 YNFKEQ. This CDR3 has 14 amino acids. CDR3: CASSEESGLYGYTF. The CDR3 DNA reads TGTGCCAGCAGCGAAGAATCTGGGCTTTATGGCTACACCTTC.

This clone was seen only a few times. The chain recombines TRBV13 with TRBJ1-2; TRBD1 matches at 9 bases. CDR3 length: 15 amino acids. Looked up from germline, CDR1 is PRHDT and CDR2 is FYEKMQ (reference sequence). V was pared by 5 bases and J by 3 bases, with 7 bases of the junction left unmatched. CDR3 bases: TGTGCCAGCAGCCCCCGGGACAGGGTTGACTATGGCTACACCTTC. Its translation is CASSPRDRVDYGYTF. The full variable domain, with the rest looked up from reference TRBV13 and TRBJ1-2, is AAGVIQSPRHLIKEKRETATLKCYPIPRHDTVYWYQQGPGQDPQFLISFYEKMQSDKGSIPDRFSAQQFSDYHSELNMSSLELGDSALYFCASSPRDRVDYGYTFGSGTRLTVV.

This rearrangement joins TRBV25-1 to TRBJ2-7, with 7 bases fitting TRBD1. In germline, CDR1 is MGHDK, CDR2 SYGVNS. With V trimmed by 6 bases and J by 3 bases, 5 bases remained unmatched. The CDR3 has 13 amino acids. Here the CDR3 reads CASRDRVNYEQYF. CDR3 coding DNA: TGTGCCAGCAGAGACAGGGTAAACTACGAGCAGTACTTC.

CDR3 residues: CASSLGRRDRTYEQYF. The DNA for the CDR3 is TGCGCCAGCAGCTTGGGTCGCCGGGACAGGACCTACGAGCAGTACTTC. The J gene is TRBJ2-7, the V gene TRBV5-1; 8 bases align to TRBD1. The CDR3 loop spans 16 amino acids. V shed 0 bases and J 2 bases; nucleotides not matched to a gene: 7. The V gene's germline CDR1 is SGHRS and CDR2 YFSETQ. The full variable domain, its missing parts supplied by reference TRBV5-1 and TRBJ2-7, is KAGVTQTPRYLIKTRGQQVTLSCSPISGHRSVSWYQQTPGQGLQFLFEYFSETQRNKGNFPGRFSGRQFSNSRSEMNVSTLELGDSALYLCASSLGRRDRTYEQYFGPGTRLTVT.

The V and J genes are TRBV11-3 and TRBJ2-1, with 11 bases aligning to TRBD2. This CDR3 is built from 15 residues. V trimming: 1 base; J trimming: 9 bases; junction bases outside the gene matches: 5. Germline CDR1 is SGHNT and CDR2 is YENEEA. For the CDR3, the DNA is TGTGCCAGCAGCTTAGTTAGCGGGGGGGCAGGTGAGCAGTTCTTC. Translated: CASSLVSGGAGEQFF.